This TCR beta chain was captured in a study of identical twins. Germline loops: CDR1 DFQATT, CDR2 SNEGSKA (reference sequence). V was shortened by 3 bases and J by 2 bases, with 4 bases between the two germline ends. This CDR3 spans 11 amino acids. Study outcomes and limitations: Diverse VJ usage suggested most zero-insertion clonotypes were not invariant T cells.

All donors comprised healthy Caucasians. TCRdb called the 5' RACE reads again in MiXCR, with one record for every CDR3 protein. The table shows some 660,000 distinct CDR3 sequences, with 8.5% to 9.5% occurring only once. This clonotype was seen only a few times. Its target is not known. The sample was also reused in another study, on yellow fever vaccine responses in identical twins.

Material: PBMCs. This chain joins TRBV20-1 and TRBJ1-2; D gene unclear. The receptor's source is a woman aged 18-30 years in good health. The CDR3 nucleotides read TGCAGTGCTAGTGCAAACTATGGCTACACCTTC. Translating gives CSASANYGYTF.